These 3 T cell receptor beta chains were all obtained from the same sample, sequenced in a study of CD8+ T cells in alopecia areata. Investigators isolated RNA and reverse transcribed it into cDNA to act as the sequencing template. Using immunoSEQ multiplex PCR, the repertoire was profiled, and TCRdb retains in-frame clones only, with some absent. The table includes 150,000 to 190,000 clones, around 50% detected once. Sequenced here: CD8+ T cells sorted from blood, sampled at week 0. The receptors were gathered from a human donor with alopecia areata.

This clone was recorded a few times. The CDR3 here is CASSFNADTQYF. The CDR3 nucleotides read TGTGCCAGCAGCTTTAATGCAGATACGCAGTATTTT. The chain uses TRBV7-6 and TRBJ2-3; D ambiguous. The V end was cut by 3 bases, the J end by 4 bases, with 5 bases between. This CDR3 spans 12 amino acids. CDR1 is SGHVS, CDR2 FNYEAQ, per germline.

This clone was seen a handful of times. The genes are TRBV6-6 and TRBJ2-3; D remains ambiguous. V was cut by 6 bases and J by 5 bases, with 9 bases left in between. Germline CDR1 is MNHNY and CDR2 is SVGAGI (reference sequence). The CDR3 loop spans 12 amino acids. The CDR3, as DNA: TGTGCCAGCAGCCACGACCAAGATACGCAGTATTTT. Translating gives CASSHDQDTQYF.

This chain joins TRBV29-1 and TRBJ2-1, with TRBD2 matching 8 bases. V gave up 7 bases and J gave up 1 base; unmatched junction bases: 9. There are 15 residues in the CDR3. Germline CDR1 and CDR2: SQVTM and ANQGSEA. CDR3 sequence: CSARRLAGSYNEQFF. DNA for the CDR3: TGCAGCGCCCGACGTTTAGCGGGGTCCTACAATGAGCAGTTCTTC.